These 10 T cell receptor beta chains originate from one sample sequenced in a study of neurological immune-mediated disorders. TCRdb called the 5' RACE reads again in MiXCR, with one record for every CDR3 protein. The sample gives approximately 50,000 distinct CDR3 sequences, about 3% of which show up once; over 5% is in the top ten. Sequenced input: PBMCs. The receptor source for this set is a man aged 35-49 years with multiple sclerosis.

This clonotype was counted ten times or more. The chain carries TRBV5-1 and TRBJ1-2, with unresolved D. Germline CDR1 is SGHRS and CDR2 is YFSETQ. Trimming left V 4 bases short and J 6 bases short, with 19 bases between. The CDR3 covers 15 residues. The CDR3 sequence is CASSLTGRPTDGYTF. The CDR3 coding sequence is TGCGCCAGCAGCCTCACGGGCAGACCTACGGATGGCTACACCTTC.

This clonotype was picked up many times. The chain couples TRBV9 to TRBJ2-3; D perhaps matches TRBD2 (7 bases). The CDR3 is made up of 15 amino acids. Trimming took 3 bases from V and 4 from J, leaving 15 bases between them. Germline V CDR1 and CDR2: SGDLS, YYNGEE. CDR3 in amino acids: CASSDRRGPPDTQYF. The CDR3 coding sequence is TGTGCCAGCAGCGACCGGCGGGGGCCCCCAGATACGCAGTATTTT.

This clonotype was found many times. DNA for the CDR3: TGTGCCAGCAGCCCCCCGGCGGGAACGCAGTATTTT. Translation gives CASSPPAGTQYF. The V and J genes are TRBV7-9 and TRBJ2-3; tentative D call: TRBD2 (6 bases). The CDR3 contains 12 residues. The ends were cut back, 5 bases at V and 9 bases at J, with 12 bases in the middle. CDR1 and CDR2 from the germline V gene are SEHNR and FQNEAQ (reference sequence).

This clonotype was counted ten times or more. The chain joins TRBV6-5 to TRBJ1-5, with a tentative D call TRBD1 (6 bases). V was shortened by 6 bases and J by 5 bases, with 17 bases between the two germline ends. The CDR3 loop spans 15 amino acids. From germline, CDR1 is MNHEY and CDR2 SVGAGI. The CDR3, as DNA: TGTGCCAGCAGCCAACGGGAGGCAGGGGATCAGCCCCAGCATTTT. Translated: CASSQREAGDQPQHF.

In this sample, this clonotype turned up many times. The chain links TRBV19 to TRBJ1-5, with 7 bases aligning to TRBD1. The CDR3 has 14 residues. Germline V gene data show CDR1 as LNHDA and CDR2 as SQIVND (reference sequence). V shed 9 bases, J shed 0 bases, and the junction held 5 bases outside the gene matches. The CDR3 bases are TGTGCCAGCAGGGGGGATTATAGCAATCAGCCCCAGCATTTT. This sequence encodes CASRGDYSNQPQHF.

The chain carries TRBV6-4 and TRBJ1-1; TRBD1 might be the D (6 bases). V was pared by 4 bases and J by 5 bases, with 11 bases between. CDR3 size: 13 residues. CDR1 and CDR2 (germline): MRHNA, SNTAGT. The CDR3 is CASSAGGQTEAFF. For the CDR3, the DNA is TGTGCCAGCAGTGCGGGGGGGCAGACTGAAGCTTTCTTT.

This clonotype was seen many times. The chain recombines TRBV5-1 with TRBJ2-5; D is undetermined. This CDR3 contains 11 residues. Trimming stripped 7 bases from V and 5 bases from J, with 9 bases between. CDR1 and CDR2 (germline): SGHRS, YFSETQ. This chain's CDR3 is CASRGEETQYF. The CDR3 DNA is TGCGCCAGCCGTGGCGAGGAGACCCAGTACTTC.

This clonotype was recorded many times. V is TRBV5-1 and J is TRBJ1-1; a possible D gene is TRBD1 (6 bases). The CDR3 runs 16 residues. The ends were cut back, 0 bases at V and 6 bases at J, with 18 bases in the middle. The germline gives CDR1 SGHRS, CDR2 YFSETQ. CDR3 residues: CASSLGTHTGLPEAFF. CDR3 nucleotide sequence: TGCGCCAGCAGCTTGGGAACCCACACAGGGCTCCCTGAAGCTTTCTTT.

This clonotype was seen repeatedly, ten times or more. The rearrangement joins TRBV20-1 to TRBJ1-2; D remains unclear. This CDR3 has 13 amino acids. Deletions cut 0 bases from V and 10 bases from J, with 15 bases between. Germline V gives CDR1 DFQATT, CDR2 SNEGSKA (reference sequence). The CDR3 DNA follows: TGCAGTGCTAGAGAGAAGGCGGACGACGACTACACCTTC. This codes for CSAREKADDDYTF.

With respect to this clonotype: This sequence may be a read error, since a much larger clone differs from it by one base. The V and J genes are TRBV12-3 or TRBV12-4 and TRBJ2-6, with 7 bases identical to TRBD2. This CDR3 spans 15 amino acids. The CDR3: CASRGGVAGAKVLTF. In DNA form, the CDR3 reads TGTGCCAGCAGGGGGGGGGTGGCTGGGGCCAAAGTCCTGACTTTC.